A selection of T cell receptor beta chains follows, all from one sample in a study of blood T cell repertoires in COVID-19. Libraries were prepared by immunoSEQ multiplex PCR; TCRdb keeps only in-frame clonotypes and omits some of them. The sample lists approximately 51,000 clones, approximately 86% occurring once. The sequencing input was peripheral blood. The origin of the receptors is a man in his forties with active COVID-19. The CDR3 runs from the conserved cysteine through the conserved F or W. The order of the fields is D gene, clone size, V gene, J gene, CDR3 DNA, CDR3 protein. D genes are given only for firm matches. Rows may omit the clone size; those that give it use once, few, many or a size class.

D: -; size: medium-sized; V: TRBV5-1; J: TRBJ2-7; DNA: TGCGCCAGCAGCCCTGGCACCGAGCAGTACTTC; CDR3: CASSPGTEQYF
D: TRBD2; size: -; V: TRBV5-5; J: TRBJ2-5; DNA: TGTGCCAGCAGCCCACTAGCGGCCCAAGAGACCCAGTACTTC; CDR3: CASSPLAAQETQYF
D: -; size: -; V: TRBV25-1; J: TRBJ1-1; DNA: TGTGCCAGCAGTGCGGACTTGAGGACTGAAGCTTTCTTT; CDR3: CASSADLRTEAFF
D: TRBD1; size: -; V: TRBV29-1; J: TRBJ1-2; DNA: TGCAGCGTTGAAGTGGGACAGGGTTGGGACTATGGCTACACCTTC; CDR3: CSVEVGQGWDYGYTF
D: TRBD1; size: -; V: TRBV27; J: TRBJ1-2; DNA: TGTGCCAGCAGTTTATCCGGGACAGAAAGAGTGTATGGCTACACCTTC; CDR3: CASSLSGTERVYGYTF
D: -; size: -; V: TRBV6-5; J: TRBJ2-2; DNA: TGTGCCACTCAGCGACTGGCATTGAACACCGGGGAGCTGTTTTTT; CDR3: CATQRLALNTGELFF
D: -; size: -; V: TRBV28; J: TRBJ1-2; DNA: TGTGCCAGCAGACAACAGGGTATCGACTTTGGCTACACCTTC; CDR3: CASRQQGIDFGYTF
D: -; size: -; V: TRBV29-1; J: TRBJ2-7; DNA: TGCAGCGTTACCCCGGGACTGCACTCCTACGAGCAGTACTTC; CDR3: CSVTPGLHSYEQYF
D: TRBD2; size: -; V: TRBV7-3; J: TRBJ2-4; DNA: TGTGCCAGCAGCTTAATCTGGACTAGCGGAATCAAAAACATTCAGTACTTC; CDR3: CASSLIWTSGIKNIQYF
D: -; size: few; V: TRBV6-4; J: TRBJ1-4; DNA: TGTGCCAGCAGTGACTCGGGCAGCCCTAATGAAAAACTGTTTTTT; CDR3: CASSDSGSPNEKLFF
D: -; size: once; V: TRBV20-1; J: TRBJ1-1; DNA: TGCAGTGCTAGTTTCACGGGACATCAGGACACTGAAGCTTTCTTT; CDR3: CSASFTGHQDTEAFF
D: TRBD1; size: -; V: TRBV11-2; J: TRBJ2-5; DNA: TGTGCCAGCAGTCTCGACAGGGACCAGACCCAGTACTTC; CDR3: CASSLDRDQTQYF
D: -; size: -; V: TRBV9; J: TRBJ1-6; DNA: TGTGCCAGCAGCGCCGGCGGGGGAAAGAATTCACCCCTCCACTTT; CDR3: CASSAGGGKNSPLHF
D: -; size: -; V: TRBV19; J: TRBJ1-4; DNA: TGTGCCAGTAGTCCAGAACGGCGGAGAGCTAATGAAAAACTGTTTTTT; CDR3: CASSPERRRANEKLFF
D: TRBD1; size: -; V: TRBV28; J: TRBJ2-7; DNA: TGTGCCAGCAGTTCAACAGGGGCGAACTTCTACGAGCAGTACTTC; CDR3: CASSSTGANFYEQYF
D: TRBD1; size: -; V: TRBV6-5; J: TRBJ1-6; DNA: TGTGCCAGCAGTTTGAGCAGGGGGAATAATTCACCCCTCCACTTT; CDR3: CASSLSRGNNSPLHF